Listed below are T cell receptor beta chains from one sample, sequenced in a study of cytomegalovirus exposure and HLA in healthy donors. The method was immunoSEQ multiplex PCR; TCRdb's version includes in-frame clones alone and lacks a portion of them. The table records 150,000 to 200,000 clones, 75% to 90% of them present only once. The sample was PBMCs. These receptor sequences come from a woman aged 18 to 35 in good health and CMV-seronegative. The CDR3 runs from the conserved cysteine through the conserved F or W. Each record gives: J gene, D gene, V gene, clone size, CDR3 DNA, CDR3 protein. D genes are given only for firm matches. A clone size is listed for some rows: how often the clone was seen (once, few, many), or a class if it is expanded.

TRBJ2-1	TRBD2	TRBV7-8	.	TGTGCCAGCACATGGCTAGCGGGGGGACAGGATCATGAGCAGTTCTTC	CASTWLAGGQDHEQFF
TRBJ2-7	.	TRBV4-3	.	TGCGCCAGCAGTACCGAGGCAGTGGGAGCCTACGAGCAGTACTTC	CASSTEAVGAYEQYF
TRBJ2-2	TRBD1	TRBV27	.	TGTGCCAGCAGTTACCTCCGGACAGGGGGCGTGTTGAACACCGGGGAGCTGTTTTTT	CASSYLRTGGVLNTGELFF
TRBJ2-1	.	TRBV6-5	.	TGTGCCAGCAGCCTCGAGGGTCGAGCGTTCTTC	CASSLEGRAFF
TRBJ1-4	.	TRBV6-5	.	TGTGCCAGCAGACCGACCGGACAGACTAATGAAAAACTGTTTTTT	CASRPTGQTNEKLFF
TRBJ2-7	TRBD1	TRBV11-2	.	TGTGCCAGCAGCCCCCTACCGGGACAGGGGATCTACGAGCAGTACTTC	CASSPLPGQGIYEQYF
TRBJ1-1	.	TRBV7-3	.	TGTGCCAGCAGCCGACAGGTGGGGACTGAAGCTTTCTTT	CASSRQVGTEAFF
TRBJ1-2	.	TRBV14	many	TGTGCCAGCAGACCTACAGGAACGGCTTCCTATGGCTACACCTTC	CASRPTGTASYGYTF
TRBJ2-2	.	TRBV28	.	TGTGCCAGCAGTCCCCTGAGGGTGTTGAACACCGGGGAGCTGTTTTTT	CASSPLRVLNTGELFF
TRBJ1-5	.	TRBV7-2	.	TGTGCCAGCAGCTTGGAGTACAATCAGCCCCAGCATTTT	CASSLEYNQPQHF
TRBJ2-1	.	TRBV7-9	.	TGTGCCAGCAGCTTATATCGGAGGGACGAGCAGTTCTTC	CASSLYRRDEQFF
TRBJ1-1	.	TRBV27	.	TGTGCCAGCAGTTCAGGTGGCCGCTCTGATCCGAAGAACACTGAAGCTTTCTTT	CASSSGGRSDPKNTEAFF